The rows below give T cell receptor beta chains drawn from one sample of a study of identical twins. TCRdb re-called the 5' RACE reads with MiXCR, one entry per CDR3 protein. The table shows approximately 230,000 distinct CDR3 sequences, with over 5.5% occurring only once. The sample was also reused in another study, on T cells expressing NK-cell markers.

Sequencing input: CD8+ T cells sorted from blood. These receptors were collected from a woman younger than 35 in good health. Each CDR3 is given with its conserved first and last residue. D genes are given only for firm matches. A row's size may be missing; if present it is once, few, many or a size class.

CDR3 length: 12; V gene: TRBV9; clone size: -; J gene: TRBJ2-5; D gene: -; CDR3 DNA: TGTGCCAGCAGCTCGGAGGGGCAGTCCCAGTACTTC; CDR3 protein: CASSSEGQSQYF
CDR3 length: 13; V gene: TRBV7-3; clone size: many; J gene: TRBJ1-1; D gene: -; CDR3 DNA: TGTGCCAGCAGTGACGGGTGGGGGACTGAAGCTTTCTTT; CDR3 protein: CASSDGWGTEAFF
CDR3 length: 13; V gene: TRBV27; clone size: many; J gene: TRBJ2-7; D gene: -; CDR3 DNA: TGTGCCAGCAGTTCAGGGGGGTCCTACGAGCAGTACTTC; CDR3 protein: CASSSGGSYEQYF
CDR3 length: 14; V gene: TRBV5-1; clone size: -; J gene: TRBJ2-7; D gene: -; CDR3 DNA: TGCGCCAGCAGCTTCAGGGGGAGGACCTACGAGCAGTACTTC; CDR3 protein: CASSFRGRTYEQYF
CDR3 length: 14; V gene: TRBV9; clone size: many; J gene: TRBJ2-1; D gene: TRBD2; CDR3 DNA: TGTGCCAGCAGTCCCGGGACTAGCTACAATGAGCAGTTCTTC; CDR3 protein: CASSPGTSYNEQFF
CDR3 length: 14; V gene: TRBV20-1; clone size: few; J gene: TRBJ2-1; D gene: -; CDR3 DNA: TGCAGTGCTAGAGATCTTGGCCAATACAATGAGCAGTTCTTC; CDR3 protein: CSARDLGQYNEQFF
CDR3 length: 14; V gene: TRBV6-1; clone size: -; J gene: TRBJ2-1; D gene: TRBD2; CDR3 DNA: TGTGCCACCTCAGGAGCGGGAGGGCACAATGAGCAGTTCTTC; CDR3 protein: CATSGAGGHNEQFF
CDR3 length: 15; V gene: TRBV7-2; clone size: few; J gene: TRBJ2-1; D gene: TRBD2; CDR3 DNA: TGTGCCAGCATCCTCCTAGCGGGAGGGCTCTATGAGCAGTTCTTC; CDR3 protein: CASILLAGGLYEQFF
CDR3 length: 13; V gene: TRBV29-1; clone size: many; J gene: TRBJ2-7; D gene: -; CDR3 DNA: TGCAGCGTTGACACAGGGGAGGTCTACGAGCAGTACTTC; CDR3 protein: CSVDTGEVYEQYF
CDR3 length: 15; V gene: TRBV12-3/TRBV12-4; clone size: -; J gene: TRBJ2-1; D gene: TRBD2; CDR3 DNA: TGTGCCAGCAGGCCAAGGACTAGCGGGAGAAATGAGCAGTTCTTC; CDR3 protein: CASRPRTSGRNEQFF
CDR3 length: 16; V gene: TRBV7-8; clone size: few; J gene: TRBJ2-5; D gene: -; CDR3 DNA: TGTGCCAGCAGCTTAGGGTACCGGGGAAACGAAGAGACCCAGTACTTC; CDR3 protein: CASSLGYRGNEETQYF